This TCR beta chain was captured in a study of CD8 T cells in Susac syndrome. Whole-study context: Blood was drawn from patients with Susac syndrome. At that point, they were therapy-naive, on corticosteroids, or on intravenous immunoglobulin alone.

The RNA, about 0.5 to 1 ug, was put through reverse transcription using random hexamers. TCRdb itself ran the immunoSEQ multiplex PCR reads through MiXCR, one entry per CDR3 protein. Among 110,000 to 150,000 distinct CDR3 sequences listed, around 95% were seen once. TEMRA cells underwent FACS enrichment and CD8+ and CD4+ T cells underwent negative isolation. Trimming took 0 bases from V and 2 from J, leaving 17 bases between them. In germline, CDR1 is MNHEY, CDR2 SVGAGI. The CDR3 sequence is 19 residues long. The chain joins TRBV6-5 to TRBJ1-6; D not resolved. This sequence originates from a human donor with Susac syndrome. Sequencing was done on a sample of CD4+ T cells from PBMCs. CDR3 region: CASSYSKRLARAYNSPLHF. The CDR3 DNA follows: TGTGCCAGCAGTTACTCGAAGAGGCTAGCTAGGGCCTATAATTCACCCCTCCACTTT.